The sequence of this TCR beta chain was determined in a study of blood T cell repertoires in COVID-19. Study in general: Sources were T cells, B-cell-depleted T cells, or PBMCs; the material itself was cDNA or gDNA.

Enrolled through a virtual design, the participants were between about 18 and 100 years of age and came from roughly 22 US areas. Grouping used clinical history reported by participants in a survey and questionnaire. In its sample, this clone was seen once. The V and J ends lost 6 bases and 6 bases respectively, with 14 bases between them. The CDR3 is 13 residues long. How the authors handled the data: Estimation of nucleated cell counts relied on the amplification of reference gene primers. The repertoire was sequenced with immunoSEQ multiplex PCR; TCRdb's copy has only in-frame clones and lacks some. V and J calls and clone size come straight from that table; D and trimming were deduced from the DNA. In the table there are 200,000 to 250,000 clones, around 88% of which are singletons.

The V call is TRBV12-3 or TRBV12-4, the J call TRBJ1-1; TRBD1 might be the D (5 bases). Sequenced sample: PBMCs or T cells enriched from blood (not recorded which). The clonotype originates from a woman between 45 and 65 years old with acute COVID-19. The CDR3 loop is CASRPQGSAEAFF. CDR3 in DNA: TGTGCCAGCAGACCGCAGGGTTCGGCTGAAGCTTTCTTT.